Presented here are 16 T cell receptor beta chains from one specimen sequenced in a study of T cells in pancreatic ductal adenocarcinoma. The selected patients with pancreatic ductal adenocarcinoma had surgery but no neoadjuvant therapy. Repertoires were generated with immunoSEQ multiplex PCR, while TCRdb's copy carries only in-frame clones and drops some. The table lists 4,500 to 5,000 clones, 65% to 80% of them singletons. The sequencing input was pancreatic tumor tissue. These receptors all stem from a human donor with pancreatic ductal adenocarcinoma. The donor label of this sample is uncertain.

The chain carries TRBV11-2 and TRBJ1-5; D is ambiguous. V was trimmed by 5 bases and J by 0 bases, leaving 14 bases between them. The V gene's germline CDR1 is SGHAT and CDR2 FQNNGV. The CDR3 length is 16 residues. Here the CDR3 reads CASSLVRRPSNQPQHF. CDR3 bases: TGTGCCAGCAGCCTAGTGAGGCGTCCTAGCAATCAGCCCCAGCATTTT.

This clone was observed a few times. This chain connects TRBV7-2 to TRBJ1-3; D is unresolved. Germline V gives CDR1 SGHTA, CDR2 FQGNSA. V was pared by 5 bases and J by 4 bases, with 9 bases between. The CDR3 has 13 amino acids. CDR3: CASSRTTGNTIYF. As DNA, the CDR3 is TGTGCCAGCAGCCGAACCACGGGAAACACCATATATTTT.

This clone occurred a few times. The chain combines TRBV7-8 with TRBJ2-6; 7 bases line up with TRBD1. Germline V gene sequence: CDR1 SGHVS, CDR2 FQNEAQ. V lost 4 bases and J lost 1; bases outside the gene matches: 10. This CDR3 spans 18 amino acids. CDR3 DNA sequence: TGTGCCAGCAGCTACCGGGACAGAGGACTTTCTGGGGCCAACGTCCTGACTTTC. Translating it yields CASSYRDRGLSGANVLTF.

This rearrangement joins TRBV7-9 to TRBJ1-1, with TRBD1 as a possible D gene (6 bases). Germline-derived CDR1 and CDR2 are SEHNR and FQNEAQ (reference sequence). CDR3 length: 15 amino acids. V lost 5 bases and J 0 bases, leaving 13 bases between the germline ends. The CDR3, as DNA: TGTGCCAGCAGCACCCGGACAGTTATGAACACTGAAGCTTTCTTT. The encoded protein is CASSTRTVMNTEAFF.

This chain uses TRBV5-6 with TRBJ1-4; 8 bases are a match to TRBD1. The germline V gene encodes CDR1 SGHDT and CDR2 YYEEEE. The CDR3 spans 14 residues. V lost 3 bases and J lost 8; bases outside the gene matches: 6. The CDR3 reads CASSSGQEAEKLFF. The CDR3, as DNA: TGTGCCAGCAGCTCGGGACAGGAAGCCGAAAAACTGTTTTTT. The whole variable domain, remainder taken from reference TRBV5-6 and TRBJ1-4, is DAGVTQSPTHLIKTRGQQVTLRCSPKSGHDTVSWYQQALGQGPQFIFQYYEEEERQRGNFPDRFSGHQFPNYSSELNVNALLLGDSALYLCASSSGQEAEKLFFGSGTQLSVL.

V gene TRBV11-3 combines with J gene TRBJ2-1; 9 bases align to TRBD2. Per the germline V gene, CDR1 is SGHNT and CDR2 is YENEEA. The ends lost 1 base at V and 2 bases at J; junction bases unmatched: 12. CDR3 length equals 19 residues. Here the CDR3 reads CASSLGTIPGLAAYNEQFF. The CDR3 nucleotides read TGTGCCAGCAGCTTAGGCACCATCCCGGGACTAGCTGCCTACAATGAGCAGTTCTTC.

The chain carries TRBV7-1 and TRBJ2-6; D is unresolved. Being an ORF, TRBV7-1 has a function that is uncertain. V was clipped by 4 bases and J by 0 bases, with 19 bases between them. The CDR3 spans 19 residues. CDR3 region: CASSLGGVAASSGANVLTF. The CDR3 DNA reads TGTGCCAGCAGCTTAGGTGGAGTGGCGGCTAGCTCTGGGGCCAACGTCCTGACTTTC.

This clone was seen only once. The V gene is TRBV5-4, the J gene TRBJ2-3; no clear D. This CDR3 comprises 16 residues. CDR1 is SGHNT, CDR2 YYREEE, per germline (reference sequence). Trimming left V 1 base short and J 0 bases short, with 12 bases between. Here the CDR3 DNA reads TGTGCCAGCAGCTTGTTCGGCATTTCTAGCACAGATACGCAGTATTTT. The encoded protein is CASSLFGISSTDTQYF.

Concerning this clone: The junction differs from germline at one of its ends, possibly a read error. The chain joins TRBV7-8 to TRBJ2-4; D remains unclear. The CDR3 contains 15 residues. Looked up from germline, CDR1 is SGHVS and CDR2 is FQNEAQ. The CDR3 is CASTLHPGAKNIQYF. The CDR3 DNA follows: TGTGCCAGCACCTTACACCCCGGGGCCAAAAACATTCAGTACTTC.

The V and J genes are TRBV6-1 and TRBJ2-1; D is unclear. This CDR3 has 15 amino acids. V lost 2 bases and J 0 bases, leaving 8 bases between the germline ends. Germline values: CDR1 MNHNS, CDR2 SASEGT. The CDR3 coding sequence is TGTGCCAGCAGTGAAAAATTGAGCTCCTACAATGAGCAGTTCTTC. Its protein product is CASSEKLSSYNEQFF.

This chain links TRBV5-1 with TRBJ2-7; TRBD2 matches at 8 bases. From germline, CDR1 is SGHRS and CDR2 YFSETQ. V lost 0 bases to trimming and J lost 6 bases; unmatched junction nucleotides: 14. The CDR3 has 17 amino acids. The CDR3 sequence: CASSLAVTGLDTSEQYF. CDR3 DNA sequence: TGCGCCAGCAGCTTGGCCGTGACGGGACTAGATACTAGCGAGCAGTACTTC.

V is TRBV27 and J is TRBJ1-1; D perhaps matches TRBD1 (5 bases). The CDR3 has 16 residues. Germline CDR1 reads MNHEY; CDR2 reads SMNVEV (reference sequence). Trimming took 2 bases from V and 1 from J, leaving 14 bases between them. The CDR3 reads CASSLTAGGTNTEAFF. CDR3 nucleotides: TGTGCCAGCAGTTTAACGGCGGGGGGAACGAACACTGAAGCTTTCTTT.

This clone showed up just once. The rearrangement joins TRBV7-9 to TRBJ2-5; 9 bases agree with TRBD2. This CDR3 spans 15 amino acids. Germline V gene data show CDR1 as SEHNR and CDR2 as FQNEAQ (reference sequence). The V and J ends lost 2 bases and 0 bases, in that order; junction bases with no gene match: 1. In DNA, the CDR3 is TGTGCCAGCAGCTTACTAGCGGGGTACCAAGAGACCCAGTACTTC. Translated, it gives CASSLLAGYQETQYF.

This clone was picked up a small number of times. One end of the junction fails to match germline, which may point to a read error. V and J are TRBV7-2 and TRBJ2-7; TRBD1 matches 7 bases. Germline loops: CDR1 SGHTA, CDR2 FQGNSA. This CDR3 has 12 residues. Here the CDR3 reads CASSLAETGIVF. The CDR3 region has the DNA TGTGCCAGCAGCTTAGCGGAGACAGGGATCGTCTTC.

The rearrangement links TRBV7-9 to TRBJ2-5, with 8 bases fitting TRBD1. J gave up 4 bases and V 5 bases, and 9 bases lay outside the gene matches. This CDR3 is built from 15 residues. Per the germline V gene, CDR1 is SEHNR and CDR2 is FQNEAQ (reference sequence). The CDR3 is CASSVGQGRAETQYF. The CDR3 coding sequence is TGTGCCAGCAGCGTTGGACAGGGTCGAGCAGAGACCCAGTACTTC.

This clone was seen just once. The chain couples TRBV9 to TRBJ2-3; D could derive from TRBD1 or TRBD2 (5 bases each). V lost 3 bases, J lost 6 bases, and 23 bases lay in between. Germline V CDR1 and CDR2: SGDLS, YYNGEE. This CDR3 region has 17 residues. CDR3: CASSAQVGESIGDTQYF. CDR3 in DNA: TGTGCCAGCAGCGCTCAGGTGGGGGAGAGCATCGGGGATACGCAGTATTTT.